Each of the 18 T cell receptor beta chains below was sequenced from the same sample in a study of T cells after yellow fever vaccination. Via MiXCR, TCRdb re-called the 5' RACE reads, giving one row per CDR3 protein. The sample has 300,000 to 350,000 distinct CDR3 sequences; roughly 4.3% are singletons. The material was PBMCs, obtained 5 days after the yellow fever booster vaccination. The receptors stem from a man aged 18 to 35 who received the YFV17D yellow fever vaccine.

This clonotype was observed a few times. The rearrangement links TRBV7-3 to TRBJ2-1; no clear D. The V and J ends lost 2 bases and 4 bases respectively, with 12 bases between them. The germline CDR1 and CDR2 sequences are SGHTA and FQGTGA. The CDR3 is made up of 15 amino acids. In DNA, the CDR3 is TGTGCCAGCAGCTTATACCTAGACCGATACAATGAGCAGTTCTTC. Translated, it gives CASSLYLDRYNEQFF.

The J gene is TRBJ1-1, the V gene TRBV28; no definite D call. The CDR3 totals 14 residues. V was clipped by 7 bases and J by 7 bases, with 19 bases between them. Germline V gene data show CDR1 as MDHEN and CDR2 as SYDVKM. The CDR3 region has the DNA TGTGCCAGCACCACAAGGAGGACCTCCGATGAAGCTTTCTTT. Amino acid sequence: CASTTRRTSDEAFF. The full variable domain, completed using reference TRBV28 and TRBJ1-1, is DVKVTQSSRYLVKRTGEKVFLECVQDMDHENMFWYRQDPGLGLRLIYFSYDVKMKEKGDIPEGYSVSREKKERFSLILESASTNQTSMYLCASTTRRTSDEAFFGQGTRLTVV.

The rearrangement links TRBV12-3 or TRBV12-4 to TRBJ2-3, with 10 bases aligning to TRBD2. This CDR3 is built from 17 residues. V was pared by 7 bases and J by 4 bases, with 14 bases of the junction left unmatched. CDR3 sequence: CASTRSGGAVEADTQYF. CDR3 nucleotide sequence: TGTGCCAGCACCCGGAGCGGGGGGGCAGTTGAAGCAGATACGCAGTATTTT.

The chain carries TRBV29-1 and TRBJ2-3; perhaps TRBD2 as D (6 bases). Per germline, CDR1 SQVTM and CDR2 ANQGSEA. The V gene lost 3 bases and the J gene lost 1 base, with 11 bases spanning the gap. The CDR3 is 14 residues long. The CDR3 bases are TGCAGCGTTGACGGCGGGGAAGGCACAGATACGCAGTATTTT. It specifies CSVDGGEGTDTQYF.

In this sample, this clonotype turned up a few times. The V call is TRBV5-4, the J call TRBJ2-5; perhaps TRBD2 as D (6 bases). This CDR3 is built from 12 residues. CDR1 SGHNT and CDR2 YYREEE come from the germline V gene (reference sequence). V lost 0 bases and J lost 9, with 9 bases in between. CDR3 bases: TGTGCCAGCAGCTTGGCCGGGGGACCCCAGTACTTC. Amino acids: CASSLAGGPQYF. Combining the CDR3 with reference TRBV5-4 and TRBJ2-5 gives the whole variable domain ETGVTQSPTHLIKTRGQQVTLRCSSQSGHNTVSWYQQALGQGPQFIFQYYREEENGRGNFPPRFSGLQFPNYSSELNVNALELDDSALYLCASSLAGGPQYFGPGTRLLVL.

This clonotype was detected a few times. CDR3 DNA sequence: TGTGCCAGCTCACCATACGGGACTAGCGGGTTCAACACAGATACGCAGTATTTT. This gives the protein CASSPYGTSGFNTDTQYF. This chain joins TRBV18 and TRBJ2-3, with 12 bases lining up with TRBD2. Trimming took 2 bases from V and 2 from J; bases not matched to a gene: 8. CDR1 and CDR2 (germline): KGHSH, LQKENI. CDR3 length: 18 amino acids.

This clonotype has a count of ten or more. The CDR3 DNA sequence: TGCAGTGCTCGGGGCGTCCTCAATGAGCAGTTCTTC. Its translation: CSARGVLNEQFF. The chain couples TRBV20-1 to TRBJ2-1, with D perhaps given as TRBD1 or TRBD2 (5 bases each). This CDR3 region has 12 residues. Germline V gives CDR1 DFQATT, CDR2 SNEGSKA (reference sequence). Trimming pared 5 bases from V and 6 bases from J, leaving 11 bases between.

On this clonotype itself: A much larger clone lies one base from this, so it may be a read error. The chain links TRBV5-1 to TRBJ1-4; 7 bases line up with TRBD1. The germline CDR1 and CDR2 sequences are SGHRS and YFSETQ. The CDR3 runs 14 residues. CDR3 bases: TGCGCCAGCGGACCGACAGGGATAAATGAAAAACTGATTTTT. It codes for CASGPTGINEKLIF.

This clonotype was seen only a few times. V gene TRBV4-2 combines with J gene TRBJ1-5; D is unclear. From germline, CDR1 is LGHNA and CDR2 YNFKEQ. V was clipped by 1 base and J by 0 bases, with 7 bases between them. The CDR3 runs to 15 residues. Written as DNA, the CDR3 is TGTGCCAGCAGCCAAGTACTGAATAGCAATCAGCCCCAGCATTTT. As protein: CASSQVLNSNQPQHF.

This clonotype was found a few times. V and J are TRBV4-3 and TRBJ2-7; either TRBD1 or TRBD2 may supply D (5 bases each). V lost 1 base and J lost 3, with 13 bases in between. The CDR3 totals 15 residues. In germline, CDR1 is LGHNA, CDR2 YSLEER. CDR3 protein: CASSQVADGGYEQYF. CDR3 nucleotide sequence: TGCGCCAGCAGCCAAGTGGCGGATGGGGGCTACGAGCAGTACTTC.

This clonotype was seen repeatedly, ten times or more. This chain's CDR3 is CASSSEQLNSPLHF. In DNA form, the CDR3 reads TGCGCCAGCAGCTCGGAGCAGCTTAATTCACCCCTCCACTTT. The V call is TRBV5-1, the J call TRBJ1-6; D unresolved. The CDR3 has 14 residues. The V and J ends lost 3 bases and 6 bases respectively, with 10 bases between them. From germline, CDR1 is SGHRS and CDR2 YFSETQ.

The chain links TRBV2 to TRBJ1-5; D not certain. V was trimmed by 8 bases and J by 3 bases, leaving 11 bases between them. CDR3 length equals 13 residues. CDR1 and CDR2 from the germline V gene are SNHLY and FYNNEI. The CDR3 spells CASGVRYNQPQHF. Here the CDR3 DNA reads TGTGCCAGCGGGGTTAGATACAATCAGCCCCAGCATTTT.

The chain uses TRBV20-1 and TRBJ1-1; 11 positions agree with TRBD1. CDR3 length: 12 residues. Germline CDR1 is DFQATT and CDR2 is SNEGSKA (reference sequence). After removal of 8 bases from V and 7 bases from J, the junction contained 6 bases not matched to a gene. The CDR3 sequence is CSKDRGLGEAFF. CDR3 sequence (DNA): TGCAGTAAGGACAGGGGGCTGGGTGAAGCTTTCTTT.

This clonotype has ten or more counts. This chain joins TRBV7-2 and TRBJ2-1; possibly TRBD2 for D (7 bases). The V end lost 1 base, the J end lost 7 bases, and 14 bases lay between the germline ends. CDR1 is SGHTA and CDR2 is FQGNSA in the germline V gene. The CDR3 is 15 amino acids. CDR3 region: CASSLVAGATNEQFF. The CDR3 DNA reads TGTGCCAGCAGCTTAGTCGCGGGGGCCACTAATGAGCAGTTCTTC.

This clonotype has a count of ten or more. The J gene is TRBJ2-7, the V gene TRBV7-3; possibly TRBD2 for D (6 bases). V was shortened by 2 bases and J by 2 bases, with 10 bases between the two germline ends. The CDR3 extends over 14 amino acids. Germline V gene data show CDR1 as SGHTA and CDR2 as FQGTGA. The CDR3 is CASSLSAGPYEQYF. Written as DNA, the CDR3 is TGTGCCAGCAGCTTATCAGCGGGCCCCTACGAGCAGTACTTC.

This clonotype occurred many times. The J gene is TRBJ1-5, the V gene TRBV6-1; the match to TRBD1 covers 7 bases. Germline loops: CDR1 MNHNS, CDR2 SASEGT. The trim removed 4 bases at V and 5 bases at J, leaving 8 bases unmatched. This CDR3 is 15 amino acids long. CDR3 in amino acids: CASSGLTGLDQPQHF. DNA of the CDR3: TGTGCCAGCAGTGGATTGACAGGGTTGGATCAGCCCCAGCATTTT.

This chain joins TRBV3-1 and TRBJ2-1; D unclear. V shed 0 bases and J shed 10 bases, with 7 bases lying between them. Germline V CDR1 and CDR2: LGHDT, YNNKEL (reference sequence). CDR3 length: 12 residues. CDR3 DNA sequence: TGTGCCAGCAGCCAAGATTTGGGAGAGCAGTTCTTC. Residues: CASSQDLGEQFF.

This clonotype was recorded at least ten times. CDR3 nucleotide sequence: TGTGCCAGCAGCCACATGAACACTGAAGCTTTCTTT. Translating gives CASSHMNTEAFF. V and J are TRBV3-1 and TRBJ1-1; D gene ambiguous. V lost 3 bases and J 0 bases, leaving 2 bases between the germline ends. The CDR3 runs to 12 residues. CDR1 and CDR2 from the germline V gene are LGHDT and YNNKEL (reference sequence).